This TCR beta chain was documented in a study of T cell changes during pregnancy in multiple sclerosis. The CDR3 runs 12 residues. The V end lost 6 bases, the J end lost 8 bases, and 11 bases lay between the germline ends. Germline CDR1 reads SNHLY; CDR2 reads FYNNEI. Clones were sequenced by immunoSEQ multiplex PCR, and TCRdb holds only the in-frame ones, with some missing. The sample has about 76,000 clones, roughly 93% seen once; the top ten hold approximately 2.5%. Specimen: peripheral blood, collected in the second trimester of pregnancy. V gene TRBV2 combines with J gene TRBJ1-3, with a weak D call TRBD1 (6 bases). This clonotype was obtained from a female donor with multiple sclerosis, enrolled in a pregnancy study. The CDR3: CASRLAGDTIYF. For the CDR3, the DNA is TGTGCCAGCAGGTTGGCAGGGGACACCATATATTTT.